Following are 8 T cell receptor beta chains from one sample sequenced in a study of CD8 T cells in ankylosing spondylitis. Broader study findings: The study identified a TCR beta motif of roughly eight highly homologous variants that appeared characteristic of ankylosing spondylitis blood.

Their specific antigens are unknown. From the 5' RACE reads, TCRdb called clonotypes with MiXCR, one entry per CDR3 protein. The sample lists 650,000 to 800,000 distinct CDR3 sequences; 15% to 20% were seen once. Sequencing was carried out using blood, either unsorted or a sorted T cell fraction (not recorded which). All receptors come from a male donor with ankylosing spondylitis.

The chain combines TRBV6-1 with TRBJ1-1; possibly TRBD1 for D (6 bases). The ends were cut back, 10 bases at V and 0 bases at J, with 15 bases in the middle. This CDR3 contains 14 residues. The germline gives CDR1 MNHNS, CDR2 SASEGT. The CDR3 sequence is CATVSGTMNTEAFF. For the CDR3, the DNA is TGTGCCACCGTATCCGGGACAATGAACACTGAAGCTTTCTTT.

The table lists this clonotype with a few counts. This chain connects TRBV7-9 to TRBJ1-5, with 9 bases matching TRBD1. Unmatched junction bases numbered 3, after V lost 5 bases and J lost 7 bases. The germline CDR1 and CDR2 sequences are SEHNR and FQNEAQ (reference sequence). This CDR3 is 13 amino acids long. The CDR3 is CASSGTGHQPQHF. CDR3 sequence (DNA): TGTGCCAGCAGCGGGACAGGGCACCAGCCCCAGCATTTT.

This clonotype was counted a few times. This sequence joins TRBV24-1 and TRBJ2-1; 9 bases fit TRBD2. The V segment lost 4 bases and the J segment 7 bases; nucleotides outside the gene matches: 10. Germline CDR1 KGHDR, CDR2 SFDVKD. This CDR3 is built from 16 residues. CDR3 in DNA: TGTGCCACCAGTGACTTTAGCGGGAGCGGCGTAAATGAGCAGTTCTTC. The encoded protein is CATSDFSGSGVNEQFF.

This clonotype was seen many times. The gene calls are TRBV6-5 and TRBJ2-3; D could derive from TRBD1 or TRBD2 (6 bases each). CDR1 and CDR2 (germline): MNHEY, SVGAGI. This CDR3 comprises 14 residues. The V end lost 2 bases, the J end lost 3 bases, and 9 bases lay between the germline ends. This chain's CDR3 is CASSYRGGTDTQYF. CDR3 in DNA: TGTGCCAGCAGTTACCGAGGGGGGACAGATACGCAGTATTTT.

In its sample, this clonotype was seen a few times. The V and J genes are TRBV6-5 and TRBJ1-2; the D gene is possibly TRBD1 (6 bases). The CDR3 extends over 16 amino acids. The germline V gene has CDR1 MNHEY and CDR2 SVGAGI. V was trimmed by 6 bases and J by 4 bases, leaving 21 bases between them. CDR3 in amino acids: CASSLLGLEGGYGYTF. CDR3 nucleotide sequence: TGTGCCAGCAGCCTACTCGGTTTGGAAGGGGGCTATGGCTACACCTTC.

This clonotype showed up just a few times. The rearrangement links TRBV4-1 to TRBJ2-7; D might be TRBD1 (6 bases). Germline V lookup: CDR1 MGHRA, CDR2 YSYEKL. The ends were cut back, 3 bases at V and 6 bases at J, with 18 bases in the middle. This CDR3 is 15 amino acids long. CDR3 sequence reads: CASSHATGREVEQYF. The CDR3 bases are TGCGCCAGCAGCCATGCTACAGGGCGAGAGGTCGAGCAGTACTTC.

The chain joins TRBV6-4 to TRBJ2-1; possible D gene TRBD2, 6 bases. The CDR3 is 16 amino acids. V was clipped by 5 bases and J by 1 base, with 15 bases between them. The germline gives CDR1 MRHNA, CDR2 SNTAGT. The CDR3 here is CASSPRLEGSYNEQFF. Written as DNA, the CDR3 is TGTGCCAGCAGTCCTCGACTAGAGGGATCCTACAATGAGCAGTTCTTC.

This clonotype has more than one count but fewer than ten. The chain carries TRBV25-1 and TRBJ1-1; D gene ambiguous. CDR3 size: 13 residues. Germline CDR1 and CDR2: MGHDK and SYGVNS. V was clipped by 2 bases and J by 1 base, with 5 bases between them. CDR3 DNA sequence: TGTGCCAGCAGTGAAGGTTGGAACACTGAAGCTTTCTTT. Translating gives CASSEGWNTEAFF.